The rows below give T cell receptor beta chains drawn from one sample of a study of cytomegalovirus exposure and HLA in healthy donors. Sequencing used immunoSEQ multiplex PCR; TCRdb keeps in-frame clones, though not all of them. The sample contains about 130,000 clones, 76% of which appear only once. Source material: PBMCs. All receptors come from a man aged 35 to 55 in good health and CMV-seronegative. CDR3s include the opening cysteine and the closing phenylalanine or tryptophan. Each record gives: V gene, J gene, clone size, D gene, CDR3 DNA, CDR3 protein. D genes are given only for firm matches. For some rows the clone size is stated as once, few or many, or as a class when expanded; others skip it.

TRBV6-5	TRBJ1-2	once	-	TGTGCCAGCCGAATGGAGGGAATATATGGCTACACCTTC	CASRMEGIYGYTF
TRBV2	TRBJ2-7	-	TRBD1	TGTGCCAGCAGGACAGGGGGTTACGAGCAGTACTTC	CASRTGGYEQYF
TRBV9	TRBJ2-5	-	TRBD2	TGTGCCAGCAGCCGGACTAGCGGGAGTCTCCAAGAGACCCAGTACTTC	CASSRTSGSLQETQYF
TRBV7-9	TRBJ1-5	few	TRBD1	TGTGCCAGCAGCTTAGCCGCGACAGGGGTAAGGAGCAATCAGCCCCAGCATTTT	CASSLAATGVRSNQPQHF
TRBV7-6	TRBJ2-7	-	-	TGTGCCAGCAGCTCGATAACAGGCGGCGAGCAGTACTTC	CASSSITGGEQYF
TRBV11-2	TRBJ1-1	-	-	TGTGCCAGCAGCTTAGATCGGGGAATGAACACTGAAGCTTTCTTT	CASSLDRGMNTEAFF
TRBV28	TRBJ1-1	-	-	TGTGCCACGACAGGAATGAACACTGAAGCTTTCTTT	CATTGMNTEAFF
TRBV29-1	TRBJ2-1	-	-	TGCAGCGTTGCTATAAGGGGCAATGAGCAGTTCTTC	CSVAIRGNEQFF
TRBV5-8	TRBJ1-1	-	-	TGTGCCAGCAGCCGGCTCCACGGGGGCACTGAAGCTTTCTTT	CASSRLHGGTEAFF
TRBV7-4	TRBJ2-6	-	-	TGTGCCAGCATCCTACCTTGGTCTGGGGCCAACGTCCTGACTTTC	CASILPWSGANVLTF
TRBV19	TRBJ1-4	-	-	TGTGCCAGTAGTATCGTAGGGAAGGGGGACAATGAAAAACTGTTTTTT	CASSIVGKGDNEKLFF
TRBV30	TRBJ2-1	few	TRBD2	TGTGCCTGCAACAGTCTAGTTGATGGGGGGGGTCTTTTCAATGAGCAGTTCTTC	CACNSLVDGGGLFNEQFF
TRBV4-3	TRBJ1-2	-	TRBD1	TGCGCCAGCAGCCAAGATTGGGGGGGACAGGGCTACTATGGCTACACCTTC	CASSQDWGGQGYYGYTF
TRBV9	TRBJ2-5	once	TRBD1	TGTGCCAGCAGCCTGGCCGGGACAGCCCAAGAGACCCAGTACTTC	CASSLAGTAQETQYF
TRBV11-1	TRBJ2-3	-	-	TGTGCCAGCAGCTTCGACGGGGGGCCTAGCACAGATACGCAGTATTTT	CASSFDGGPSTDTQYF
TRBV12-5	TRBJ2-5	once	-	TGTGCTAGTGGTTTGGACGCCGGGGAGACCCAGTACTTC	CASGLDAGETQYF
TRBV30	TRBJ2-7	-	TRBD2	TGTGCCTGGAGTGGAGGTCTATCGGGGACTAGCGGGAGAGAGTACGAGCAGTACTTC	CAWSGGLSGTSGREYEQYF
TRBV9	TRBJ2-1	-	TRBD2	TGTGCCAGCAGCGTAGTACTAGCGGGGCACAATGAGCAGTTCTTC	CASSVVLAGHNEQFF
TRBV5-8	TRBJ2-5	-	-	TGTGCCAGCAGCTTCACTAGTCAAGAGACCCAGTACTTC	CASSFTSQETQYF
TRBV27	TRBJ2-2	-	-	TGTGCCAGCAGTTTAGGGCTCGGGGAGCTGTTTTTT	CASSLGLGELFF
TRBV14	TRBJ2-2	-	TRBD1	TGTGCCAGTAGGGACAGGGGACTAGGAGGCACCGGGGAGCTGTTTTTT	CASRDRGLGGTGELFF
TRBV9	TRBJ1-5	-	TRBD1	TGTGCCAGCGGGGACAGCCATAGCAATCAGCCCCTGCATTTT	CASGDSHSNQPLHF
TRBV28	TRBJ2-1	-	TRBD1	TGTGCCAGCAGCCCCGCCGGGACAGGGGGAGATGAGCAGTTCTTC	CASSPAGTGGDEQFF
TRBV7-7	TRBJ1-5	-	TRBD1	TGTGCCAGCAGCTTAGAACAGGGGCAGCCCCAGCATTTT	CASSLEQGQPQHF
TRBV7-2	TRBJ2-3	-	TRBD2	TGTGCCAGCAGCTTAGATGGGCGGGGGGGCGTAGATACGCAGTATTTT	CASSLDGRGGVDTQYF
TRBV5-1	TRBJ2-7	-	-	TGCGCCACCACGTGGGGCTCCCAAGGCTACGAGCAGTACTTC	CATTWGSQGYEQYF
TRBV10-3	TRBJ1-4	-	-	TGTGCCATCAGTGAGCTAGGGGTCGGGAGGTCCGATGAAAAACTGTTTTTT	CAISELGVGRSDEKLFF
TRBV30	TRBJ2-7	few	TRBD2	TGTGCCTGGAACCCGGGACTAGCGGGCGAGCAGTACTTC	CAWNPGLAGEQYF
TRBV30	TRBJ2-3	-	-	TGTGCCTGGGCAGGGTCGGGAGATACGCAGTATTTT	CAWAGSGDTQYF
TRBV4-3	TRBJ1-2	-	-	TGCGCCAGCAGCCAAGGGGACAAGGTCAACTATGGCTACACCTTC	CASSQGDKVNYGYTF
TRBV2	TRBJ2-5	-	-	TGTGCCAGCAGGGGTGGAGCGCAAGAGACCCAGTACTTC	CASRGGAQETQYF
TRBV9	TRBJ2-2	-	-	TGTGCCAGCAGCGGAAGGAGGGGCACCGGGGAGCTGTTTTTT	CASSGRRGTGELFF
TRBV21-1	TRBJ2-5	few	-	TGTGCCAGCAGCAAAGTCTGGGGCAGACCGAAAGAGACCCAGTACTTC	CASSKVWGRPKETQYF
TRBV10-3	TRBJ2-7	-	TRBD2	TGTGCCATCAGAGCTTCGACTAGCGGCTCCTACGAGCAGTACTTC	CAIRASTSGSYEQYF
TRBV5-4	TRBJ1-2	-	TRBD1	TGTGCCAGCAGCTTGTATGGGGTACAGGGGGATGGCTACACCTTC	CASSLYGVQGDGYTF
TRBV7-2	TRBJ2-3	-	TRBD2	TGTGCCAGCAGCTGGGCGGGGGGCTACACAGATACGCAGTATTTT	CASSWAGGYTDTQYF
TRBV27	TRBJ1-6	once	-	TGTGCCAGCAGTCTCACAGGGTTTAATTCACCCCTCCACTTT	CASSLTGFNSPLHF
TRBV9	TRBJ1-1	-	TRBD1	TGTGCCAGCAGCGCCACCGGGACAGGGGTGACTGAAGCTTTCTTT	CASSATGTGVTEAFF
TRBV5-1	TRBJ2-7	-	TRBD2	TGCGCCAGCAGCTTGGGAACTAGCGGGAGCATCGCCTACGAGCAGTACTTC	CASSLGTSGSIAYEQYF
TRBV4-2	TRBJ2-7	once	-	TGTGCCAGCAGCCATTTCCCAGGGGGGAACTCCTACGAGCAGTACTTC	CASSHFPGGNSYEQYF
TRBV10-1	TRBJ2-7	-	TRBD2	TGCGCCACTACAGCGGGGCCTAGCCACGAGCAGTACTTC	CATTAGPSHEQYF
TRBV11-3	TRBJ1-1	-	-	TGTGCCAGCAGCTTAGGGTCGGACACTGAAGCTTTCTTT	CASSLGSDTEAFF
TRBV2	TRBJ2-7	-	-	TGTGCCAGCAGGGAGGGTGGGAGCTCCTACGAGCAGTACTTC	CASREGGSSYEQYF
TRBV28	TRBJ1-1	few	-	TGTGCCAGCATCATCAGGGGTTTGGAAGAAGCTTTCTTT	CASIIRGLEEAFF
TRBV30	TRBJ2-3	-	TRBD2	TGTGCCAGTTCTAGCGGGAGGGATACAGATACGCAGTATTTT	CASSSGRDTDTQYF
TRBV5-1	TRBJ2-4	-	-	TGCGCCAGCAGCTGGGGACTAGCCAAAAACATTCAGTACTTC	CASSWGLAKNIQYF